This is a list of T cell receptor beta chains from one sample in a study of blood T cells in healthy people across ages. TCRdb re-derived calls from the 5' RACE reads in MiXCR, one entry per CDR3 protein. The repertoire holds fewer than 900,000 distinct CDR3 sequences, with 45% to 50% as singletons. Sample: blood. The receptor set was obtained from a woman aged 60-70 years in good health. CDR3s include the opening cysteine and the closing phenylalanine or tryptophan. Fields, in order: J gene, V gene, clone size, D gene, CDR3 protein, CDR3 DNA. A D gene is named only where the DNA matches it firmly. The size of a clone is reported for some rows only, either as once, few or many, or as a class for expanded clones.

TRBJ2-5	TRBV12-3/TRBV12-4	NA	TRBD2	CASSHTAGVQETQYF	TGTGCCAGCAGTCACACAGCGGGAGTCCAAGAGACCCAGTACTTC
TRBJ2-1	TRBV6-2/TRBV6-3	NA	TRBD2	CASRPSGFNEQFF	TGTGCCAGCAGGCCTAGCGGGTTCAATGAGCAGTTCTTC
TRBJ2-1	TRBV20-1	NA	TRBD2	CSARGLAMDEQFF	TGCAGTGCTAGGGGACTAGCGATGGATGAGCAGTTCTTC
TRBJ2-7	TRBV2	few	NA	CASVQRGYEYEQYF	TGTGCCAGCGTCCAAAGGGGTTACGAATACGAGCAGTACTTC
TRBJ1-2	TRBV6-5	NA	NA	CATRSGSYGYTF	TGTGCCACACGGTCAGGGAGCTATGGCTACACCTTC
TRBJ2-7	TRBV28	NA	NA	CASTELHSSYEQYF	TGTGCCAGCACAGAATTACATTCCTCCTACGAGCAGTACTTC
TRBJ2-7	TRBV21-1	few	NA	CASSKTSGRNHHEQYF	TGTGCCAGCAGCAAAACTAGCGGGCGGAACCACCACGAGCAGTACTTC
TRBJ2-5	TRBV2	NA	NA	CASEEGETQYF	TGTGCCAGCGAGGAGGGGGAGACCCAGTACTTC
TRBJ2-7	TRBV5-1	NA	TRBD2	CASSPVGTGGNEQYF	TGCGCCAGCAGCCCCGTCGGTACGGGAGGAAACGAGCAGTACTTC
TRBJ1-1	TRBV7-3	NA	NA	CASSLLGRDTGAFF	TGTGCCAGCAGCCTCTTAGGGCGGGACACTGGAGCTTTCTTT
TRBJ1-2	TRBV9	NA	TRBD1	CASSVQTGEEYTF	TGTGCCAGCAGCGTCCAGACAGGGGAGGAGTACACCTTC
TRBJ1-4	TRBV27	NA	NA	CASSPRGLGEKLFF	TGTGCCAGCAGCCCACGGGGACTAGGCGAAAAACTGTTTTTT
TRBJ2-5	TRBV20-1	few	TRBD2	CSARDTSGSWETQYF	TGCAGTGCTAGAGATACTAGCGGGAGTTGGGAGACCCAGTACTTC
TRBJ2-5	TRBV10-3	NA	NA	CATGTYQETQYF	TGTGCCACCGGGACTTACCAAGAGACCCAGTACTTC
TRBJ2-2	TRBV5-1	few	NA	CASTTLDGELFF	TGCGCCAGCACCACCCTAGACGGGGAGCTGTTTTTT
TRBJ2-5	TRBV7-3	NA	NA	CASSSISQETQYF	TGTGCCAGCAGCTCTATATCCCAAGAGACCCAGTACTTC
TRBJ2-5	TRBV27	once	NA	CASSLRSGKKETQYF	TGTGCCAGCAGTTTAAGATCAGGGAAGAAAGAGACCCAGTACTTC
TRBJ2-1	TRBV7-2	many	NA	CASSLQGWDEQFF	TGTGCCAGCAGCCTTCAGGGTTGGGATGAGCAGTTCTTC
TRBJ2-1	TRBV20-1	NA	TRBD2	CSARDPLAGVDNEQFF	TGCAGTGCTAGAGATCCCCTAGCGGGAGTAGACAATGAGCAGTTCTTC
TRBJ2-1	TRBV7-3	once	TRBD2	CASSLTSGMVEQFF	TGTGCCAGCAGCCTGACTAGCGGGATGGTTGAGCAGTTCTTC
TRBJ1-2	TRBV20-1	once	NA	CSARVGSDGYTF	TGCAGTGCTAGAGTCGGCAGCGATGGCTACACCTTC
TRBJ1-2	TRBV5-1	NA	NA	CASSLDEELYGYTF	TGCGCCAGCAGCTTGGACGAGGAGCTCTATGGCTACACCTTC
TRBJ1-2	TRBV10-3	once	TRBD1	CAISSGTGTYGYTF	TGTGCCATCAGTTCCGGGACAGGGACCTATGGCTACACCTTC
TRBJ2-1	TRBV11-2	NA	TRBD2	CASSQGLAGEKRRYNEQFF	TGTGCCAGCAGCCAGGGACTAGCGGGGGAAAAACGGAGGTACAATGAGCAGTTCTTC
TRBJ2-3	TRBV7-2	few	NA	CASSPRTATDTQYF	TGTGCCAGCAGCCCAAGGACAGCCACAGATACGCAGTATTTT
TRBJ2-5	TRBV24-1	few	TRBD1	CATSDRTGKETQYF	TGTGCCACCAGTGACCGGACAGGGAAAGAGACCCAGTACTTC
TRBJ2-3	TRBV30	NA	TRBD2	CAWTTKSSGSEDTQYF	TGTGCCTGGACCACGAAGTCTAGCGGGAGTGAGGATACGCAGTATTTT
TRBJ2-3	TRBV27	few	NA	CASSLSKSLAQYTDTQYF	TGTGCCAGCAGTTTATCAAAATCCCTAGCTCAATACACAGATACGCAGTATTTT
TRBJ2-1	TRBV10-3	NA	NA	CAINQGPFNEQFF	TGTGCCATCAATCAGGGGCCCTTCAATGAGCAGTTCTTC
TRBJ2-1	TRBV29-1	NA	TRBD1	CGVVRDRSYNEQFF	TGCGGCGTTGTCCGGGACAGGTCTTACAATGAGCAGTTCTTC
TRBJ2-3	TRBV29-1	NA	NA	CSAFDLFTDTQYF	TGCAGCGCTTTCGACCTATTCACAGATACGCAGTATTTT
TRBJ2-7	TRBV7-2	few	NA	CASSLPRTYEQYF	TGTGCCAGCAGCTTACCCCGGACCTACGAGCAGTACTTC
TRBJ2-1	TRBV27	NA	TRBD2	CASSFHSGTRFF	TGTGCCAGCAGTTTCCATTCCGGGACTAGGTTCTTC
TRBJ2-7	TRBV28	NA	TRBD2	CASSLAPASGSDYEQYF	TGTGCCAGCAGTTTGGCACCGGCTAGCGGGAGTGACTACGAGCAGTACTTC
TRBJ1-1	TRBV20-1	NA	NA	CSARDLRRGNTEAFF	TGCAGTGCTAGAGATCTACGGAGGGGCAACACTGAAGCTTTCTTT
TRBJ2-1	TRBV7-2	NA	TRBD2	CASSPPRLAGKDNEQFF	TGTGCCAGCAGCCCCCCCCGACTAGCGGGAAAGGACAATGAGCAGTTCTTC
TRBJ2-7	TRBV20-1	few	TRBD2	CSASPTSGRYEQYF	TGCAGTGCTAGTCCTACTAGCGGGAGATACGAGCAGTACTTC
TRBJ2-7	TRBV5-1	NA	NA	CASSLAPENSYEQYF	TGCGCCAGCAGCTTGGCCCCGGAAAACTCCTACGAGCAGTACTTC
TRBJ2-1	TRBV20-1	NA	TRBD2	CSARWGGSSYNEQFF	TGCAGTGCTAGATGGGGGGGGAGCTCCTACAATGAGCAGTTCTTC
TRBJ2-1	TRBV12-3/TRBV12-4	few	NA	CASRLKTSSYNEQFF	TGTGCCAGCAGGTTAAAAACAAGCTCCTACAATGAGCAGTTCTTC
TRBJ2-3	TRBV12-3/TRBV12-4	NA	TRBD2	CATSQSGGTDTQYF	TGTGCCACCAGCCAGAGCGGGGGCACAGATACGCAGTATTTT
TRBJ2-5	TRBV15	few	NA	CATNSKQEIQETQYF	TGTGCCACCAATTCTAAACAGGAGATTCAAGAGACCCAGTACTTC
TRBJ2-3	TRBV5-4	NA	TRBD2	CASSPRGGRAPDTQYF	TGTGCCAGCAGCCCCCGAGGCGGGAGGGCCCCAGATACGCAGTATTTT
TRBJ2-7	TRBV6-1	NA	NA	CASKRRSDEQYF	TGTGCCAGCAAGAGACGGTCCGACGAGCAGTACTTC
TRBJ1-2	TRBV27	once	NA	CASSSGHFYGYTF	TGTGCCAGCAGTTCCGGCCATTTCTATGGCTACACCTTC
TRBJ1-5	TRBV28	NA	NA	CASRNTGPSQPQHF	TGTGCCAGCAGAAACACAGGGCCAAGTCAGCCCCAGCATTTT
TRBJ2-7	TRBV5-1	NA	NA	CASSRDKVSYEQYF	TGCGCCAGCAGCCGGGACAAGGTCTCCTACGAGCAGTACTTC
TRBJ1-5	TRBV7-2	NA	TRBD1	CASSLPLYRQGDSSQHF	TGTGCCAGCAGCTTACCTCTTTACCGACAGGGTGATTCCTCCCAGCATTTT
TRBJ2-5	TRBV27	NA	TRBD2	CASSFGGLAGGGETQYF	TGTGCCAGCAGTTTTGGGGGGCTAGCGGGAGGGGGAGAGACCCAGTACTTC
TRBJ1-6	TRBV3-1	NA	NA	CASSQALGFDSPLHF	TGTGCCAGCAGCCAAGCCCTGGGTTTCGATTCACCCCTCCACTTT
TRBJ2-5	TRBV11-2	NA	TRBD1	CASSLNGDRQETQYF	TGTGCCAGCAGCCTTAACGGGGACAGGCAAGAGACCCAGTACTTC
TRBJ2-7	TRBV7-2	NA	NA	CASRTTASSEQYF	TGTGCCAGCAGAACCACGGCATCTTCCGAGCAGTACTTC
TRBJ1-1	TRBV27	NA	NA	CASSLSFGPNEAFF	TGTGCCAGCAGTTTATCTTTTGGGCCGAATGAAGCTTTCTTT
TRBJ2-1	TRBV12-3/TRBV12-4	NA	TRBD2	CASCTSGSQREQFF	TGTGCCAGCTGCACTAGCGGGAGTCAGCGGGAGCAGTTCTTC
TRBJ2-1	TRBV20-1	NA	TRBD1	CSAAFGTESSYNEQFF	TGCAGTGCTGCCTTTGGGACAGAGAGCTCCTACAATGAGCAGTTCTTC
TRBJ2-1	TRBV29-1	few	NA	CSVGGGHYNEQFF	TGCAGCGTTGGGGGCGGGCACTACAATGAGCAGTTCTTC
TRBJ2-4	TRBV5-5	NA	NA	CASSFGSGKNIQYF	TGTGCCAGCAGCTTTGGGTCAGGGAAAAACATTCAGTACTTC
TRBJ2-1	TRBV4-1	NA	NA	CASSQNQGPNEQFF	TGCGCCAGCAGCCAAAACCAGGGACCCAATGAGCAGTTCTTC